This entry describes one TCR beta chain. The antigen is not known. The donors were members of the validation cohort, which comprised 120 subjects and was separate from the first cohort of fewer than 700 subjects. These data belong to a study of cytomegalovirus exposure and HLA in healthy donors. Germline CDR1 MDHEN, CDR2 SYDVKM. Trimming stripped 6 bases from V and 7 bases from J, with 15 bases between. The length of the CDR3 is 13 residues. Only in-frame clones appear in the TCRdb table, and some are missing; sequencing was by immunoSEQ multiplex PCR. This sample has 90,000 to 130,000 clones, with roughly 90% found just once. Study-wide results and caveats: Cytomegalovirus status, reportedly, was diagnosed with high specificity and sensitivity by the classifier. Cytomegalovirus association was listed for 170 or so TCR beta chains.

The sequencing sample was made of PBMCs. The receptor's source is a woman younger than 35 in good health and CMV-seronegative. The V and J genes are TRBV28 and TRBJ1-2, with TRBD1 as a possible D gene (5 bases). The CDR3 DNA reads as TGTGCCAGCAGGGGGGGTCTGGCGAGTGGCTACACCTTC. This translates into CASRGGLASGYTF.